This passage covers 14 T cell receptor beta chains from one sample sequenced in a study of T cells in Graves' hyperthyroidism and ophthalmopathy. Amplification of TCR beta CDR3 regions used RNA as the template. Researchers ran a first-round RT-PCR on the TCR CDR3 using the HTBI primer set. TCRdb reprocessed the multiplex PCR reads via MiXCR and lists one record per CDR3 protein. The table records hundreds of thousands of distinct CDR3 sequences, 40% to 55% of them present only once. Specimen: peripheral blood or thyroid tissue (not recorded which). The receptors here all came from an adult man with Graves' disease, either hyperthyroidism or ophthalmopathy (not recorded which).

The chain joins TRBV15 to TRBJ2-6; 8 bases map to TRBD1. The CDR3 loop spans 16 amino acids. Germline V lookup: CDR1 LNHNV, CDR2 YYDKDF (reference sequence). Germline trimming cut 0 bases from V and 8 bases from J; bases unmatched to any gene: 6. CDR3 protein: CATSRDSGGGTNVLTF. The CDR3 DNA reads as TGTGCCACCAGCAGAGATTCAGGGGGCGGCACCAACGTCCTGACTTTC.

The chain carries TRBV7-9 and TRBJ1-5; D is uncertain. V lost 5 bases, J lost 3 bases, and 8 bases lay in between. This CDR3 spans 13 amino acids. Germline CDR1 SEHNR, CDR2 FQNEAQ (reference sequence). CDR3 region: CASSPYDNQPQHF. DNA of the CDR3: TGTGCCAGCAGCCCATACGACAATCAGCCCCAGCATTTT.

This clonotype was observed many times. The V gene is TRBV7-9, the J gene TRBJ2-6; unclear D gene. Trimming stripped 5 bases from V and 4 bases from J, with 6 bases between. CDR1 is SEHNR and CDR2 is FQNEAQ in the germline V gene (reference sequence). CDR3 length: 13 amino acids. The CDR3 bases are TGTGCCAGCAGCCCGAGAGGGGCCAACGTCCTGACTTTC. Its translation is CASSPRGANVLTF.

This sequence joins TRBV11-1 and TRBJ1-3; the D is unclear. The CDR3 contains 15 residues. Germline CDR1 is SGHAT and CDR2 is FQDESV (reference sequence). Trimming took off 0 bases at V and 3 bases at J, with 9 bases between the two ends. The CDR3 is CASSLAGEDGNTIYF. CDR3 DNA sequence: TGTGCCAGCAGCTTAGCTGGGGAAGATGGAAACACCATATATTTT. The full variable domain, with the rest looked up from reference TRBV11-1 and TRBJ1-3, is EAEVAQSPRYKITEKSQAVAFWCDPISGHATLYWYRQILGQGPELLVQFQDESVVDDSQLPKDRFSAERLKGVDSTLKIQPAELGDSAMYLCASSLAGEDGNTIYFGEGSWLTVV.

This clonotype is a singleton in its sample. CDR3 nucleotide sequence: TGTGCCAGCAGCCCAGGGTATGGGTTGATTAATTCACCCCTCCACTTT. Protein sequence: CASSPGYGLINSPLHF. This chain uses TRBV12-3 or TRBV12-4 with TRBJ1-6; possibly TRBD1 for D (5 bases). V gave up 6 bases and J gave up 6 bases, with 18 bases separating them. CDR3 length equals 16 residues.

CDR3: CASSSGVTVLSEAFF. As DNA, the CDR3 is TGTGCCAGCAGCTCAGGAGTGACAGTACTCTCTGAAGCTTTCTTT. The chain uses TRBV7-9 and TRBJ1-1, with D tentatively TRBD1 (5 bases). CDR1 is SEHNR, CDR2 FQNEAQ, per germline (reference sequence). Trimming shortened V by 4 bases and J by 6 bases, and 18 bases separated the two germline ends. The CDR3 loop spans 15 amino acids.

Concerning this clonotype: Relative to the germline gene, one junction end is altered; a read error may explain this. V gene TRBV2 combines with J gene TRBJ1-5; D is ambiguous. CDR1 and CDR2 (germline): SNHLY, FYNNEI. The CDR3 is 12 amino acids. Here the CDR3 DNA reads TGCGCCAGCAGCCCCCGATTGCAGCCCCAGCATTTT. Translated: CASSPRLQPQHF.

In this sample, this clonotype turned up many times. J is TRBJ1-2 and V is TRBV25-1; 7 nucleotides line up with TRBD1. The length of the CDR3 is 18 residues. Germline V gene lookup returns CDR1 MGHDK and CDR2 SYGVNS. The trim removed 1 base at V and 0 bases at J, leaving 11 bases unmatched. CDR3 protein: CASSELDELQGPNYGYTF. The CDR3 DNA reads as TGTGCCAGCAGTGAATTGGACGAATTACAGGGGCCTAACTATGGCTACACCTTC.

In this sample, this clonotype turned up many times. The chain couples TRBV10-3 to TRBJ1-2, with TRBD1 identical over 9 bases. CDR1 and CDR2 (germline): ENHRY, SYGVKD. The CDR3 contains 13 residues. With V trimmed by 6 bases and J by 7 bases, 6 bases remained unmatched. The CDR3 region has the DNA TGTGCCATCAGCCTACAGGGGGCGGGTGGCTACACCTTC. This codes for CAISLQGAGGYTF.

The CDR3 sequence: CSVDSGRGAQKPGQYF. The CDR3 DNA reads TGCAGCGTTGATTCGGGACGGGGGGCGCAGAAACCGGGCCAGTACTTC. The rearrangement uses TRBV29-1 and TRBJ2-7; a possible D gene is TRBD2 (7 bases). Germline V gives CDR1 SQVTM, CDR2 ANQGSEA. Trimming took 3 bases from V and 10 from J, leaving 28 bases between them. The CDR3 spans 16 residues.

In this sample, this clonotype turned up once. The chain joins TRBV7-6 to TRBJ1-2; D uncertain. There are 15 residues in the CDR3. With 5 bases removed from V and 8 bases from J, the gap between germline ends came to 21 bases. Germline values: CDR1 SGHVS, CDR2 FNYEAQ. The CDR3 DNA reads TGTGCCAGCAGCCAAGGTGGAGCGGTGGGTGGCGGCTACACCTTC. Protein product: CASSQGGAVGGGYTF.

This clonotype has just one count. This chain joins TRBV9 and TRBJ1-4; D gene uncertain. V lost 2 bases and J lost 3, with 8 bases in between. CDR1 is SGDLS and CDR2 is YYNGEE in the germline V gene. The CDR3 runs 14 residues. This chain's CDR3 is CASSVEGSNEKLFF. The CDR3 coding sequence is TGTGCCAGCAGCGTTGAGGGATCTAATGAAAAACTGTTTTTT.

V gene TRBV25-1 combines with J gene TRBJ1-2; no reliable D call. Germline V gene lookup returns CDR1 MGHDK and CDR2 SYGVNS. The CDR3 is 13 amino acids. Trimming took 5 bases from V and 1 from J, leaving 8 bases between them. Here the CDR3 reads CASSSYSNYGYTF. DNA of the CDR3: TGTGCCAGCAGTAGTTACAGTAACTATGGCTACACCTTC.

The CDR3 bases are TGTGCCAGCAGTTACGGCGGGACAGGGAGTGGCTACACCTTC. Protein: CASSYGGTGSGYTF. This rearrangement joins TRBV12-3 or TRBV12-4 to TRBJ1-2; 9 nucleotides align to TRBD1. With 4 bases clipped from V and 7 bases from J, the junction kept 7 bases outside the gene matches. The CDR3 is made up of 14 amino acids.